The source of this T cell receptor (beta chain) is a study of beta chain features in type 1 diabetes. Study outcomes and limitations: In cDNA sequencing, cells with high TCR expression could be over-represented. HLA effects on TCRB rearrangement stayed unresolved here. PCR might favor shorter templates, but any such skew would affect patients and controls equally.

One heparinised draw, averaging around 120 mL, was taken per donor. The germline gives CDR1 SGHRS, CDR2 YFSETQ. The V end lost 4 bases, the J end lost 9 bases, and 14 bases lay between the germline ends. The CDR3 loop spans 12 amino acids. Comments on this clone: Its antigen remains unidentified.

The study reverse transcribed the entire isolated RNA, so it sequenced expressed TCRB transcripts. The data were produced by immunoSEQ multiplex PCR, yet TCRdb's version contains in-frame clones alone and is incomplete. Here the sample spans just over 600,000 clones, roughly 15% being singletons. This sequence was found in a man younger than 35 in good health. The sequenced material came from naive CD4+ T cells from blood. The chain carries TRBV5-1 and TRBJ2-7, with D possibly matching TRBD1 (6 bases). CDR3 sequence (DNA): TGCGCCAGCAGCGTGGACAGTGCAGGGCAGTACTTC. It is translated as CASSVDSAGQYF.